These 18 T cell receptor beta chains came from one sample sequenced in a study of blood T cell repertoires in COVID-19. Sequencing was performed with immunoSEQ multiplex PCR; in TCRdb, only in-frame clones are kept and a portion is missing. Of around 300,000 clones detected, roughly 89% appear once; the ten largest clones hold over 8.5%. The material sequenced was PBMCs or T cells enriched from blood (not recorded which). These receptors originate from a woman aged 25-40 years who had recovered from COVID-19.

The rearrangement links TRBV4-1 to TRBJ1-5; D unclear. Germline CDR1 is MGHRA and CDR2 is YSYEKL. This CDR3 has 14 amino acids. Trimming shortened V by 1 base and J by 4 bases, and 8 bases separated the two germline ends. CDR3 region: CASSQGNGNQPQHF. The CDR3 coding sequence is TGCGCCAGCAGCCAAGGGAACGGGAATCAGCCCCAGCATTTT.

The V and J genes are TRBV10-3 and TRBJ1-1; TRBD1 matches at 8 bases. The J segment lost 0 bases and the V segment lost 2 bases, leaving 8 bases of the junction unmatched. The CDR3 extends over 17 amino acids. Per germline, CDR1 ENHRY and CDR2 SYGVKD. The CDR3 sequence: CAISEANRGLMNTEAFF. The CDR3 DNA reads TGTGCCATCAGTGAGGCAAACAGGGGGTTGATGAACACTGAAGCTTTCTTT.

The gene calls are TRBV4-1 and TRBJ1-5; TRBD1 matches at 8 bases. The junction had 8 bases not matched to a gene; V was cut back by 4 bases and J by 3 bases. Germline loops: CDR1 MGHRA, CDR2 YSYEKL. This CDR3 has 16 amino acids. CDR3 residues: CASSPIGQGNNQPQHF. The CDR3 coding sequence is TGCGCCAGCAGCCCTATTGGACAGGGTAACAATCAGCCCCAGCATTTT.

With respect to this clone: Compared with germline, one end of the junction differs, possibly owing to a read error. The V and J genes are TRBV30 and TRBJ2-4; 7 bases align to TRBD1. This CDR3 is built from 14 residues. The germline CDR1 and CDR2 sequences are GTSNPN and SVGIG (reference sequence). The CDR3 here is CAWSVGTAQNIQYF. The DNA for the CDR3 is TGTGCCTGGAGTGTAGGGACAGCCCAAAACATTCAGTACTTC.

V usage is TRBV6-5 and J usage is TRBJ1-1; D possibly corresponds to TRBD1 (5 bases). The CDR3 extends over 15 amino acids. The V gene lost 6 bases and the J gene lost 5 bases, with 19 bases spanning the gap. Germline V gene lookup returns CDR1 MNHEY and CDR2 SVGAGI. This CDR3 is CASSHSRGGRTEAFF. The CDR3 region has the DNA TGTGCCAGCAGCCATTCGCGGGGGGGGAGGACTGAAGCTTTCTTT.

The CDR3 bases are TGTGCCAGTAGTATTCAGGGCGGTGATGGCTACACCTTC. It is translated as CASSIQGGDGYTF. The chain carries TRBV19 and TRBJ1-2, with a tentative D call TRBD1 (5 bases). The ends were cut back, 3 bases at V and 6 bases at J, with 11 bases in the middle. The CDR3 is made up of 13 amino acids. The germline V gene has CDR1 LNHDA and CDR2 SQIVND (reference sequence).

The V call is TRBV27, the J call TRBJ1-3, with TRBD1 matching 7 bases. CDR3 length: 15 residues. Germline assignment: CDR1 MNHEY and CDR2 SMNVEV (reference sequence). V gave up 4 bases and J gave up 4 bases; unmatched junction bases: 7. CDR3 region: CASSSRQGRGNTIYF. DNA of the CDR3: TGTGCCAGCAGTTCAAGACAGGGCCGGGGAAACACCATATATTTT.

This chain links TRBV27 with TRBJ2-1; TRBD1 is a possible D gene (6 bases). The V gene lost 7 bases and the J gene lost 9 bases, with 13 bases spanning the gap. The V gene's germline CDR1 is MNHEY and CDR2 SMNVEV (reference sequence). This CDR3 has 12 amino acids. Here the CDR3 reads CASTLQGGEQFF. The CDR3 region has the DNA TGTGCCAGCACCCTACAGGGTGGTGAGCAGTTCTTC.

A few counts support this clone. V is TRBV6-4 and J is TRBJ2-3; 9 bases agree with TRBD2. V lost 0 bases, J lost 0 bases, and 1 base stayed unmatched. Per the germline V gene, CDR1 is MRHNA and CDR2 is SNTAGT. The CDR3 consists of 16 residues. The DNA for the CDR3 is TGTGCCAGCAGTGACTCGCGGGAGGGCAGCACAGATACGCAGTATTTT. Its translation: CASSDSREGSTDTQYF.

The V and J genes are TRBV30 and TRBJ2-3, with 7 bases matching TRBD2. V lost 5 bases and J lost 6; bases outside the gene matches: 17. Per the germline V gene, CDR1 is GTSNPN and CDR2 is SVGIG (reference sequence). The CDR3 extends over 16 amino acids. For the CDR3, the DNA is TGTGCCTGGGCCCCTTCGGGAGCGGGACTTTGGGATACGCAGTATTTT. Protein sequence: CAWAPSGAGLWDTQYF.

This chain links TRBV20-1 with TRBJ1-6; D is possibly TRBD1 (5 bases). Germline lookup yields CDR1 DFQATT and CDR2 SNEGSKA (reference sequence). The CDR3 consists of 18 residues. V lost 3 bases and J 0 bases, leaving 18 bases between the germline ends. CDR3 sequence reads: CSASYYRDSNSYNSPLHF. The DNA for the CDR3 is TGCAGTGCTAGTTACTATAGGGACTCGAACTCCTATAATTCACCCCTCCACTTT.

The chain is built from TRBV10-3 and TRBJ2-1; no definite D call. Germline values: CDR1 ENHRY, CDR2 SYGVKD. This CDR3 is 14 amino acids long. V was shortened by 10 bases and J by 0 bases, with 13 bases between the two germline ends. The CDR3: CASRFGSSYNEQFF. CDR3 sequence (DNA): TGTGCCAGCCGTTTCGGTAGCTCCTACAATGAGCAGTTCTTC.

The gene calls are TRBV27 and TRBJ2-1; 9 bases fit TRBD2. CDR1 is MNHEY, CDR2 SMNVEV, per germline (reference sequence). The CDR3 length is 15 residues. Unmatched junction bases numbered 6, after V lost 4 bases and J lost 5 bases. CDR3 amino acids: CASSSPAGGNNEQFF. In nucleotides, the CDR3 is TGTGCCAGCAGTTCGCCAGCGGGGGGAAACAATGAGCAGTTCTTC.

The rearrangement uses TRBV30 and TRBJ1-5; D remains unclear. Germline lookup yields CDR1 GTSNPN and CDR2 SVGIG (reference sequence). The V end lost 0 bases, the J end lost 5 bases, and 11 bases lay between the germline ends. This CDR3 has 14 amino acids. CDR3 nucleotides: TGTGCCTGGAGTGTTGGCGGGTATTATCAGCCCCAGCATTTT. This gives the protein CAWSVGGYYQPQHF.

Turning to this clone: Other DNA sequences in this sample translate to the same CDR3. The CDR3: CASSFGGPYNEQFF. CDR3 DNA sequence: TGTGCCAGCAGTTTCGGGGGACCGTACAATGAGCAGTTCTTC. This rearrangement joins TRBV27 to TRBJ2-1; D might be TRBD2 (6 bases). The CDR3 runs to 14 residues. The V end was cut by 3 bases, the J end by 4 bases, with 10 bases between. Germline V gene data show CDR1 as MNHEY and CDR2 as SMNVEV (reference sequence).

CDR3 amino acids: CASSGSGTSGRASYHYYEQYF. The DNA for the CDR3 is TGTGCCAGCAGTGGGTCCGGGACTAGCGGGAGGGCCTCCTATCACTACTACGAGCAGTACTTC. The chain is built from TRBV27 and TRBJ2-7; 16 bases fit TRBD2. The CDR3 runs 21 residues. Germline V gene data show CDR1 as MNHEY and CDR2 as SMNVEV (reference sequence). V lost 5 bases and J lost 3; bases outside the gene matches: 19.

The CDR3 DNA follows: TGTGCCAGCACCACCTCGACAATCTACGAGCAGTACTTC. This encodes CASTTSTIYEQYF. The chain has TRBV28 and TRBJ2-7; the D is unclear. V lost 7 bases and J 3 bases, leaving 13 bases between the germline ends. The CDR3 extends over 13 amino acids. Germline CDR1 MDHEN, CDR2 SYDVKM.

This clone was detected once. The rearrangement joins TRBV9 to TRBJ2-1; TRBD2 matches 9 bases. The CDR3 is 17 amino acids. The germline V gene has CDR1 SGDLS and CDR2 YYNGEE. J was trimmed by 5 bases and V by 0 bases; bases with no gene match: 9. The chain's CDR3 is CASSVGPAGGYDNEQFF. Written as DNA, the CDR3 is TGTGCCAGCAGCGTAGGCCCAGCGGGAGGATATGACAATGAGCAGTTCTTC.